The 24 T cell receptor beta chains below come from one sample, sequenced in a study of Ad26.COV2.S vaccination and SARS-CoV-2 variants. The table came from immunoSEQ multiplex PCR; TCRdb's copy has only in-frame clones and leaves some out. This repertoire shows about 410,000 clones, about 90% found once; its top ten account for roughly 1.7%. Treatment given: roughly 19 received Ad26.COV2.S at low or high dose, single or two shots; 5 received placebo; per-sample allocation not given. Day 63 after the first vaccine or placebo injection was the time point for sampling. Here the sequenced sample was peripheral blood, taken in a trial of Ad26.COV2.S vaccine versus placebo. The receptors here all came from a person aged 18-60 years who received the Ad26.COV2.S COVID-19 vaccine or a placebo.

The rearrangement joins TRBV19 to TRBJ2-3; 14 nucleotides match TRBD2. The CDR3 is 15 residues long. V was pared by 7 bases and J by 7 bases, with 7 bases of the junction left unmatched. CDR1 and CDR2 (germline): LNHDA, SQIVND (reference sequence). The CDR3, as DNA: TGTGCCAGTACCCCGACTAGCGGGGGGGCTTATACGCAGTATTTT. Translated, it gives CASTPTSGGAYTQYF.

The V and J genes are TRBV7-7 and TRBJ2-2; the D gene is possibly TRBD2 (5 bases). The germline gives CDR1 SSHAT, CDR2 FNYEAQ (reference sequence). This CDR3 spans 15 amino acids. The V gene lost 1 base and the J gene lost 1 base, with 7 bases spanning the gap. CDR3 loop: CASSLGTQNTGELFF. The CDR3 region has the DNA TGTGCCAGCAGCTTAGGGACTCAGAACACCGGGGAGCTGTTTTTT. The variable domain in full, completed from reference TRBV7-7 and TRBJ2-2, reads GAGVSQSPRYKVTKRGQDVTLRCDPISSHATLYWYQQALGQGPEFLTYFNYEAQPDKSGLPSDRFSAERPEGSISTLTIQRTEQRDSAMYRCASSLGTQNTGELFFGEGSRLTVL.

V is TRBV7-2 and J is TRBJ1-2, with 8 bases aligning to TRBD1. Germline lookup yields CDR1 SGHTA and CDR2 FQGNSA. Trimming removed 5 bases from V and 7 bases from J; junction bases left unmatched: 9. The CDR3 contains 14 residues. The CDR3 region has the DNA TGTGCCAGCAGCCCATTGGACAGGGAAGCTGGCTACACCTTC. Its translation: CASSPLDREAGYTF.

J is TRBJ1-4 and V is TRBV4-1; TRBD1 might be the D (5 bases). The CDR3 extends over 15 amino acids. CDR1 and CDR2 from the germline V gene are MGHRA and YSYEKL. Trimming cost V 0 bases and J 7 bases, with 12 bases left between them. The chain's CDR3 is CASSQDRGDSEKLFF. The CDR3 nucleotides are TGCGCCAGCAGCCAAGATCGGGGGGATAGTGAAAAACTGTTTTTT.

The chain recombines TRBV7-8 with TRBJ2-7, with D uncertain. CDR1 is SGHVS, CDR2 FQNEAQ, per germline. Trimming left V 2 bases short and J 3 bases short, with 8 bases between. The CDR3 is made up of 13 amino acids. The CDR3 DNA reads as TGTGCCAGCAGCTTAACACAAGACTACGAGCAGTACTTC. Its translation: CASSLTQDYEQYF. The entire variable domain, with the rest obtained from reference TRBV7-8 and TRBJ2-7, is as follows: GAGVSQSPRYKVAKRGQDVALRCDPISGHVSLFWYQQALGQGPEFLTYFQNEAQLDKSGLPSDRFFAERPEGSVSTLKIQRTQQEDSAVYLCASSLTQDYEQYFGPGTRLTVT.

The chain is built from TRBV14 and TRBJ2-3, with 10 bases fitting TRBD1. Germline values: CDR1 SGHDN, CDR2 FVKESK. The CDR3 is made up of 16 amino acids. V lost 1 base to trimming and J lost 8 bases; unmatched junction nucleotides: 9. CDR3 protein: CASSQVPGQGQVTQYF. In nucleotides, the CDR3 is TGTGCCAGCAGCCAAGTACCGGGACAGGGGCAAGTTACGCAGTATTTT.

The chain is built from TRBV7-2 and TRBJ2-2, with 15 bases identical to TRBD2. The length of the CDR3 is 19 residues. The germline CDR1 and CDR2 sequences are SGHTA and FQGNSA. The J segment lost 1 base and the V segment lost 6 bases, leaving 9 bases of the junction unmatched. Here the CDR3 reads CASREPGLAGGGNTGELFF. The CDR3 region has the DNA TGTGCCAGCAGGGAACCGGGACTAGCGGGGGGTGGGAACACCGGGGAGCTGTTTTTT.

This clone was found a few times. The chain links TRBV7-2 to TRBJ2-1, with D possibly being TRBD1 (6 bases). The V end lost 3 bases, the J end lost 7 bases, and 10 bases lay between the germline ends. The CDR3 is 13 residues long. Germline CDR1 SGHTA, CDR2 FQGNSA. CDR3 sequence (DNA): TGTGCCAGCAGCTTCAGGGGAAAGAATGAGCAGTTCTTC. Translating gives CASSFRGKNEQFF.

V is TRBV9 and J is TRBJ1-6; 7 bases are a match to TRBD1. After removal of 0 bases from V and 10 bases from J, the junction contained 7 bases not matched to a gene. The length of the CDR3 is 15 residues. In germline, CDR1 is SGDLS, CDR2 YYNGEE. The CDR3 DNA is TGTGCCAGCAGCGTAGATGGCAGGGGGATATCACCCCTCCACTTT. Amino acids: CASSVDGRGISPLHF.

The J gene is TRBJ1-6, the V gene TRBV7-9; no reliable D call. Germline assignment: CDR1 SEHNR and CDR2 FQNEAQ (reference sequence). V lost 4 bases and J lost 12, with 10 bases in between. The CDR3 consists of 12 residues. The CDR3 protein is CASSYGGIPLHF. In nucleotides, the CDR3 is TGTGCCAGCAGCTATGGAGGTATACCCCTCCACTTT.

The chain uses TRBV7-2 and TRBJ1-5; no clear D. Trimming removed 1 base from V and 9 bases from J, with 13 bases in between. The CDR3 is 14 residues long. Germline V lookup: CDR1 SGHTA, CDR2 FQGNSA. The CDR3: CASSLEGIPGPQHF. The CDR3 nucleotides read TGTGCCAGCAGCTTAGAAGGGATCCCGGGGCCCCAGCATTTT.

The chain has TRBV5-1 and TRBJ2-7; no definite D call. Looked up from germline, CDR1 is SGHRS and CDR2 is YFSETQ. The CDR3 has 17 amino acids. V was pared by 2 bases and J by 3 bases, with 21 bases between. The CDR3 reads CASSLMLTGSGFYEQYF. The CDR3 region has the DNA TGCGCCAGCAGCTTAATGTTGACGGGCTCGGGTTTCTACGAGCAGTACTTC.

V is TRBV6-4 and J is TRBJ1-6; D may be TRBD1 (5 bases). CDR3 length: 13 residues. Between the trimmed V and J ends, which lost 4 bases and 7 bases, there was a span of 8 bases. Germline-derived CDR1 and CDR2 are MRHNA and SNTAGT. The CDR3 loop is CASSGDSNSPLHF. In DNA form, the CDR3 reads TGTGCCAGCAGTGGCGACAGCAATTCACCCCTCCACTTT.

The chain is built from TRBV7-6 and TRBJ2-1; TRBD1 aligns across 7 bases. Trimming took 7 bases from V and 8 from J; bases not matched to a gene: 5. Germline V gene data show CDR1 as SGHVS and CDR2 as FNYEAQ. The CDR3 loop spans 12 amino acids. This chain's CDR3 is CASTGTDDEQFF. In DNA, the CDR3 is TGTGCCAGCACGGGGACAGACGATGAGCAGTTCTTC.

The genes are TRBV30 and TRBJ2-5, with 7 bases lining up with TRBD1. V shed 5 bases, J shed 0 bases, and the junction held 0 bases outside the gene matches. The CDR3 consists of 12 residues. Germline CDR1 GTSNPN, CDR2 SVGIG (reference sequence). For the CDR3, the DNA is TGTGCCTGGGACAGGGACCAAGAGACCCAGTACTTC. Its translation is CAWDRDQETQYF. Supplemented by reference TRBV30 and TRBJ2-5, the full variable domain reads SQTIHQWPATLVQPVGSPLSLECTVEGTSNPNLYWYRQAAGRGLQLLFYSVGIGQISSEVPQNLSASRPQDRQFILSSKKLLLSDSGFYLCAWDRDQETQYFGPGTRLLVL.

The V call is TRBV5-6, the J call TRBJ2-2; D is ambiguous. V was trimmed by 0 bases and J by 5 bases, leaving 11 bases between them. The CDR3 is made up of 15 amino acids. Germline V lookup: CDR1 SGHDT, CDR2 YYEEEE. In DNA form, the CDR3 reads TGTGCCAGCAGCTTGGCCTTAAGACGAACCGGGGAGCTGTTTTTT. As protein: CASSLALRRTGELFF.

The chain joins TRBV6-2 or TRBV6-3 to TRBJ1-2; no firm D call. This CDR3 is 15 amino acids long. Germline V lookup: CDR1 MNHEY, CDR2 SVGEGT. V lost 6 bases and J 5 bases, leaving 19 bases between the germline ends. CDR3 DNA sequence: TGTGCCAGCAGCCCCGAAGGGTTTCTGGTATATGGCTACACCTTC. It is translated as CASSPEGFLVYGYTF.

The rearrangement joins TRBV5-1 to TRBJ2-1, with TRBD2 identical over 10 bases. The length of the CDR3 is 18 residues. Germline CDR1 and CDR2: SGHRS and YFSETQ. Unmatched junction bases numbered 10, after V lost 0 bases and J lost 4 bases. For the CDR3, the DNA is TGCGCCAGCAGCTTGGAACCTCTAGCGGGGGCCCGATACAATGAGCAGTTCTTC. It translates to CASSLEPLAGARYNEQFF.

Written as DNA, the CDR3 is TGCGCCAGCAGCGCCACCCGAGGGGTGTGGAACACTGAAGCTTTCTTT. Its translation: CASSATRGVWNTEAFF. The chain combines TRBV5-1 with TRBJ1-1, with D possibly matching TRBD1 (5 bases). Looked up from germline, CDR1 is SGHRS and CDR2 is YFSETQ. Trimming cost V 4 bases and J 1 base, with 17 bases left between them. The CDR3 totals 16 residues.

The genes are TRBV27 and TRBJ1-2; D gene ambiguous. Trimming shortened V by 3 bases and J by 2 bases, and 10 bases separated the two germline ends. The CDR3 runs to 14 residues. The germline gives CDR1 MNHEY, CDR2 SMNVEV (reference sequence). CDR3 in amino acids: CASSFIGGNYGYTF. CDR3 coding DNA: TGTGCCAGCAGTTTCATCGGTGGGAACTATGGCTACACCTTC.

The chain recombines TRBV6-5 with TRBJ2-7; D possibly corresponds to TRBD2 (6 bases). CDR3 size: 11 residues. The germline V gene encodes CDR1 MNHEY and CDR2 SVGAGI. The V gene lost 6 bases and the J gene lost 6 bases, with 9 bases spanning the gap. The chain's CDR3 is CASRGDFEQYF. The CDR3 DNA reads TGTGCCAGCAGAGGGGACTTCGAGCAGTACTTC.

The CDR3 sequence: CASSLVLGGGAADTQYF. The CDR3 coding sequence is TGTGCCAGCAGCTTGGTACTGGGCGGGGGGGCTGCGGATACGCAGTATTTT. The V call is TRBV5-4, the J call TRBJ2-3; 9 nucleotides align to TRBD2. V lost 0 bases, J lost 6 bases, and 11 bases stayed unmatched. The CDR3 has 17 residues. CDR1 and CDR2 (germline): SGHNT, YYREEE (reference sequence).

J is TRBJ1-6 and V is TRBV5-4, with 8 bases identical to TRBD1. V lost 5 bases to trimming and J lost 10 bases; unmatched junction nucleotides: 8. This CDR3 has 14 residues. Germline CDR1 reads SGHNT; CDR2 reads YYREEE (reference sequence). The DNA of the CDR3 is TGTGCCAGCAGTGACGGACAGGGCCCCTCACCCCTCCACTTT. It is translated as CASSDGQGPSPLHF.

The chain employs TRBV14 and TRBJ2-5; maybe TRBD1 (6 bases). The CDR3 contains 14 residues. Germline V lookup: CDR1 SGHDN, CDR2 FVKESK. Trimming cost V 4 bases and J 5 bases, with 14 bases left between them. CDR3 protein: CASSLTGSGETQYF. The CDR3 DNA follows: TGTGCCAGCAGCCTTACAGGGTCGGGGGAGACCCAGTACTTC.